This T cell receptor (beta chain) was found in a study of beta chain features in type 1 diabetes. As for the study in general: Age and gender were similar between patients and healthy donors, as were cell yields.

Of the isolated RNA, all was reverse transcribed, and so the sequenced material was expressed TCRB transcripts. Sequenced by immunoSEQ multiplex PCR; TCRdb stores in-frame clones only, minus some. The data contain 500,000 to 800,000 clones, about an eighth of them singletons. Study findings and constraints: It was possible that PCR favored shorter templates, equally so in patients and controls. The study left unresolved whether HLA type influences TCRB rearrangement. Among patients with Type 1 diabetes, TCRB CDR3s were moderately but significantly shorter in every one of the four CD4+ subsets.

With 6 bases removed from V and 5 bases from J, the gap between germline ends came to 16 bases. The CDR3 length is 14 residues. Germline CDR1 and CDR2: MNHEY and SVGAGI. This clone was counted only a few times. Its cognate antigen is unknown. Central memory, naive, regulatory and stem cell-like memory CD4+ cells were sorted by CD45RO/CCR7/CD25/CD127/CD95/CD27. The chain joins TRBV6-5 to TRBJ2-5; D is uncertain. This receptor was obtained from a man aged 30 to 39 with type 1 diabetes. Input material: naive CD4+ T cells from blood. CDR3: CASRTTREGETQYF. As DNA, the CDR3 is TGTGCCAGCAGAACAACTCGAGAAGGGGAGACCCAGTACTTC.